The 12 T cell receptor beta chains below come from one sample, sequenced in a study of patients and donors after allogeneic stem cell transplantation (dated by TCRdb to about 2020). Receptors were amplified or captured by RT-PCR. For sequencing, a NextSeq 550 was employed. TCRdb itself trimmed the public reads at Q25 with fastp, ran MiXCR and retained productive beta chains. Each CDR3 protein appears once, grouped with its most common genes and DNA. Within this sample are approximately 24,000 distinct CDR3 sequences, with less than 45% of them counted one time only. The leading ten clones occupy 78% of the sample. Source material: blood, either unsorted or a sorted T cell fraction (not recorded which). These receptors all come from a human donor who was either an allogeneic HSCT recipient or a stem cell or donor lymphocyte infusion donor (not recorded which). It is not recorded whose cells these are; they may come from a transplant donor.

J is TRBJ2-5 and V is TRBV5-6, with D perhaps TRBD1 (5 bases). Per the germline V gene, CDR1 is SGHDT and CDR2 is YYEEEE. V was cut by 0 bases and J by 3 bases, with 15 bases left in between. CDR3 length equals 16 residues. The DNA of the CDR3 is TGTGCCAGCAGCTTGGCGAAGGCAGGGTGGAAAGAGACCCAGTACTTC. Translated: CASSLAKAGWKETQYF.

This clonotype came up a few times. This chain joins TRBV11-2 and TRBJ1-5; no firm D call. V was pared by 0 bases and J by 2 bases, with 2 bases between. This CDR3 contains 13 residues. Germline CDR1 is SGHAT and CDR2 is FQNNGV. The CDR3 coding sequence is TGTGCCAGCAGCTTAGATCGCAATCAGCCCCAGCATTTT. Encoded protein: CASSLDRNQPQHF.

This chain links TRBV5-1 with TRBJ2-6; D is possibly TRBD2 (5 bases). The germline gives CDR1 SGHRS, CDR2 YFSETQ. The CDR3 is 16 residues long. V lost 0 bases, J lost 2 bases, and 9 bases lay in between. The CDR3 DNA is TGCGCCAGCAGCTTGGAGAGGGATCCTGGGGCCAACGTCCTGACTTTC. This encodes CASSLERDPGANVLTF.

This clonotype was seen more than once but under ten times. The V and J genes are TRBV29-1 and TRBJ1-1, with 8 bases identical to TRBD1. The CDR3 spans 13 residues. Germline assignment: CDR1 SQVTM and CDR2 ANQGSEA. J gave up 5 bases and V 7 bases, and 9 bases lay outside the gene matches. This CDR3 is CSARQGRWTEAFF. DNA of the CDR3: TGCAGCGCACGACAGGGGCGATGGACTGAAGCTTTCTTT.

This sequence joins TRBV12-3 or TRBV12-4 and TRBJ1-4, with a tentative D call TRBD1 (5 bases). The V end was cut by 9 bases, the J end by 8 bases, with 13 bases between. The CDR3 has 12 residues. CDR3 sequence: CASGRGREKLFF. DNA for the CDR3: TGTGCCAGTGGAAGGGGTCGAGAAAAACTGTTTTTT.

In its sample, this clonotype was seen once. V and J are TRBV6-5 and TRBJ2-1; 7 bases line up with TRBD2. J was trimmed by 8 bases and V by 0 bases; bases with no gene match: 10. The CDR3 is 16 amino acids. Germline-derived CDR1 and CDR2 are MNHEY and SVGAGI. This chain's CDR3 is CASSYSPAAGNYEQFF. The CDR3 region has the DNA TGTGCCAGCAGTTACTCCCCCGCAGCGGGGAACTATGAGCAGTTCTTC.

Only a few counts were recorded for this clonotype. The chain uses TRBV10-3 and TRBJ2-3; 8 nucleotides line up with TRBD2. Trimming cost V 3 bases and J 2 bases; bases outside gene matches: 10. Germline CDR1 and CDR2: ENHRY and SYGVKD. The CDR3 is 17 amino acids. This CDR3 reads CAISDNIIAGFTDTQYF. CDR3 coding DNA: TGTGCCATCAGTGATAATATAATAGCGGGATTCACAGATACGCAGTATTTT.

The chain links TRBV6-5 to TRBJ2-7, with D possibly called TRBD1 or TRBD2 (5 bases each). Germline CDR1 reads MNHEY; CDR2 reads SVGAGI. Trimming left V 5 bases short and J 0 bases short, with 20 bases between. The CDR3 runs 17 residues. The CDR3 loop reads CASSPQYPGTNSYEQYF. In DNA, the CDR3 is TGTGCCAGCAGTCCCCAGTACCCCGGGACCAACTCCTACGAGCAGTACTTC.

This clonotype has more than one count but fewer than ten. V is TRBV20-1 and J is TRBJ2-5; TRBD2 matches at 10 bases. The CDR3 runs 14 residues. Germline V gives CDR1 DFQATT, CDR2 SNEGSKA (reference sequence). With V trimmed by 4 bases and J by 7 bases, 9 bases remained unmatched. DNA for the CDR3: TGCAGTGCTACCTACCCAAGCGGGAGGGGGACCCAGTACTTC. Its translation: CSATYPSGRGTQYF.

This clonotype was observed many times. The rearrangement links TRBV12-3 or TRBV12-4 to TRBJ1-3; the D is unclear. The V gene lost 6 bases and the J gene lost 2 bases, with 8 bases spanning the gap. This CDR3 has 13 amino acids. The CDR3 reads CASSQLTGNTIYF. Written as DNA, the CDR3 is TGTGCCAGCAGCCAACTGACTGGAAACACCATATATTTT.

Many counts were recorded for this clonotype. This chain joins TRBV29-1 and TRBJ2-3; D gene unclear. This CDR3 has 13 residues. Germline V lookup: CDR1 SQVTM, CDR2 ANQGSEA. Trimming stripped 4 bases from V and 3 bases from J, with 11 bases between. This CDR3 is CSVAVGATDTQYF. The CDR3 DNA reads TGCAGCGTTGCGGTGGGCGCGACAGATACGCAGTATTTT.

The chain is built from TRBV5-1 and TRBJ2-2, with TRBD2 identical over 7 bases. The V gene's germline CDR1 is SGHRS and CDR2 YFSETQ. Germline trimming cut 2 bases from V and 6 bases from J; bases unmatched to any gene: 7. This CDR3 spans 15 amino acids. DNA of the CDR3: TGCGCCAGCAGCTTACCGGCGGGGGAAGCCGGGGAGCTGTTTTTT. Translated: CASSLPAGEAGELFF.